This T cell receptor beta chain was recovered during a study of identifying expanded T cells in peripheral blood. Broader study findings: Technical replicates showed about 1.2 changed clones; approximately 2 weeks approximately 15; four weeks 19. Roughly two-week clone count variance significantly increased as total template count grew.

The assay was immunoSEQ multiplex PCR, and TCRdb's table has in-frame clones only and misses some. The sample has roughly 120,000 clones; 88% are singletons. There are 15 residues in the CDR3. Trimming stripped 2 bases from V and 5 bases from J, with 16 bases between. Germline loops: CDR1 SGDLS, CDR2 YYNGEE. No infections or other immune events were documented during collection. In the case of this clone: Its antigen is as yet unknown.

The chain is built from TRBV9 and TRBJ2-5; D is perhaps TRBD1 (5 bases). This clonotype originated in a person between 18 and 75 years old in good health. The sample consisted of blood. The CDR3 loop is CASSVTPGRDETQYF. The CDR3 DNA follows: TGTGCCAGCAGCGTTACCCCTGGCAGGGATGAGACCCAGTACTTC.